A single sample gave rise to the 22 T cell receptor beta chains below, sequenced in a study of spatial heterogeneity in lung cancer. TCRdb re-derived calls from the 5' RACE reads in MiXCR, one entry per CDR3 protein. In the table there are around 10,000 distinct CDR3 sequences, about 4% of which are singletons. The time point: sample taken at primary tumor resection. No cell sorting; template was whole RNA from tumor, lung tissue or PBMC. Specimen: normal lung tissue next to the tumor, collected at surgery. These receptors all stem from a male donor with early-stage non-small cell lung cancer.

This clonotype was seen many times. This beta chain came through as a stray read in a library set up for alpha chains, and its size says little. The V and J genes are TRBV9 and TRBJ2-3; 8 bases map to TRBD2. V shed 0 bases, J shed 0 bases, and the junction held 0 bases outside the gene matches. Germline assignment: CDR1 SGDLS and CDR2 YYNGEE. The CDR3 extends over 15 amino acids. DNA of the CDR3: TGTGCCAGCAGCGTAGTAGCGGGGAGCACAGATACGCAGTATTTT. Protein: CASSVVAGSTDTQYF.

Only one count was recorded for this clonotype. This beta chain is off target for a library built for alpha chains, so its abundance means little. The chain couples TRBV12-3 or TRBV12-4 to TRBJ1-1; maybe TRBD1 (5 bases). Trimming shortened V by 3 bases and J by 5 bases, and 19 bases separated the two germline ends. CDR3 length: 16 residues. CDR3 coding DNA: TGTGCCAGCAGTTTTACTCCCAGGCCCGCAGGGACTGAAGCTTTCTTT. Translation: CASSFTPRPAGTEAFF.

This clonotype was counted ten times or more. This beta chain is a stray read from a library made for alpha chains; its abundance is not meaningful. The CDR3 DNA reads as TGTGCCAGCAGCGTAGGAAGCGGGACCGACAATGAGCAGTTCTTC. Translation: CASSVGSGTDNEQFF. J is TRBJ2-1 and V is TRBV9; 7 bases line up with TRBD2. Germline-derived CDR1 and CDR2 are SGDLS and YYNGEE. The CDR3 is 15 amino acids. The V and J ends lost 0 bases and 5 bases, in that order; junction bases with no gene match: 5.

This clonotype was seen repeatedly, ten times or more. This beta chain was picked up by a library intended for alpha chains and is off target, so its count carries little meaning. The CDR3 region is CASSFRTQAVQETQYF. The DNA for the CDR3 is TGTGCCAGCAGCTTCCGAACCCAAGCGGTACAAGAGACCCAGTACTTC. The rearrangement uses TRBV5-6 and TRBJ2-5, with D perhaps TRBD2 (5 bases). The CDR3 sequence is 16 residues long. Trimming pared 2 bases from V and 2 bases from J, leaving 16 bases between. CDR1 is SGHDT, CDR2 YYEEEE, per germline.

There are many counts of this clonotype. In a library made to pick up alpha chains, this beta chain is a stray read with a size that means little. The chain employs TRBV7-2 and TRBJ1-6, with D unclear. The V and J ends lost 1 base and 3 bases respectively, with 10 bases between them. The CDR3 totals 16 residues. Germline CDR1 is SGHTA and CDR2 is FQGNSA. The CDR3 sequence is CASSLGDRYYNSPLHF. In DNA, the CDR3 is TGTGCCAGCAGCTTAGGAGACCGCTACTATAATTCACCCCTCCACTTT.

This clonotype was found a few times. The library was built for alpha chains, so this beta chain is an off-target read and its size means little. V usage is TRBV5-1 and J usage is TRBJ2-5; no definite D call. V lost 3 bases and J 5 bases, leaving 14 bases between the germline ends. The germline V gene has CDR1 SGHRS and CDR2 YFSETQ. This CDR3 has 14 amino acids. The CDR3 here is CASSSRQSGETQYF. In DNA form, the CDR3 reads TGCGCCAGCAGCTCCCGCCAGTCTGGGGAGACCCAGTACTTC.

This clonotype came up many times. The library was built for alpha chains, so this beta chain is an off-target read and its size means little. This rearrangement joins TRBV27 to TRBJ1-5; D is undetermined. The CDR3 runs 13 residues. V lost 3 bases to trimming and J lost 7 bases, with 10 bases between them. Germline V gene sequence: CDR1 MNHEY, CDR2 SMNVEV (reference sequence). CDR3 DNA: TGTGCCAGCAGTTTGGTGTTGGGCCAGCCCCAGCATTTT. Translated: CASSLVLGQPQHF.

At least ten counts were recorded for this clonotype. A library made for alpha chains picked up this beta chain off target, so its size means little. The chain joins TRBV3-1 to TRBJ1-2, with 9 bases matching TRBD1. This CDR3 comprises 16 residues. V was pared by 1 base and J by 4 bases, with 7 bases of the junction left unmatched. Germline CDR1 and CDR2: LGHDT and YNNKEL (reference sequence). The CDR3 spells CASSQVGTGLTYGYTF. CDR3 sequence (DNA): TGTGCCAGCAGCCAAGTAGGGACAGGGTTGACCTATGGCTACACCTTC.

This clonotype was seen ten or more times. The library was designed around alpha chains, so this beta chain is a stray read whose abundance carries little weight. The rearrangement links TRBV2 to TRBJ2-7, with a tentative D call TRBD1 (6 bases). From germline, CDR1 is SNHLY and CDR2 FYNNEI. This CDR3 has 16 amino acids. V was clipped by 4 bases and J by 0 bases, with 16 bases between them. Written as DNA, the CDR3 is TGTGCCAGCAGTGCACTTCCCGGACAGTTCTCCTACGAGCAGTACTTC. This translates into CASSALPGQFSYEQYF.

This clonotype has at least ten counts. This beta chain lies outside the target of a library built for alpha chains; its clone size means little. V usage is TRBV7-2 and J usage is TRBJ2-1, with D possibly matching TRBD2 (6 bases). V was clipped by 1 base and J by 3 bases, with 10 bases between them. The germline V gene has CDR1 SGHTA and CDR2 FQGNSA. This CDR3 spans 15 amino acids. The CDR3: CASSLGAGRYNEQFF. CDR3 DNA sequence: TGTGCCAGCAGCTTAGGAGCGGGCCGCTACAATGAGCAGTTCTTC.

This clonotype was observed a handful of times. This beta chain is off target for a library built for alpha chains, so its abundance means little. The chain carries TRBV3-1 and TRBJ1-6; D is uncertain. The CDR3 runs 13 residues. Trimming left V 1 base short and J 9 bases short, with 7 bases between. CDR1 is LGHDT and CDR2 is YNNKEL in the germline V gene (reference sequence). This CDR3 reads CASSQGVASPLHF. CDR3 bases: TGTGCCAGCAGCCAAGGGGTGGCTTCACCCCTCCACTTT.

Ten or more counts support this clonotype. With the library built for alpha chains, this beta chain is off target and its frequency is not meaningful. The chain has TRBV7-2 and TRBJ1-5; a possible D gene is TRBD1 (6 bases). With 5 bases removed from V and 4 bases from J, the gap between germline ends came to 15 bases. The CDR3 totals 15 residues. Germline CDR1 reads SGHTA; CDR2 reads FQGNSA. This chain's CDR3 is CASSPVAGTNQPQHF. The CDR3 coding sequence is TGTGCCAGCAGCCCGGTGGCCGGGACAAATCAGCCCCAGCATTTT.

At least ten counts were recorded for this clonotype. For a library built for alpha chains, this beta chain is a stray read; little rests on its size. The chain recombines TRBV4-2 with TRBJ2-3, with D tentatively TRBD2 (6 bases). This CDR3 comprises 17 residues. Trimming stripped 4 bases from V and 4 bases from J, with 21 bases between. Germline V gene sequence: CDR1 LGHNA, CDR2 YNFKEQ. CDR3 loop: CASSPENSGWAADTQYF. The CDR3 nucleotides read TGTGCCAGCAGCCCAGAGAATAGCGGTTGGGCGGCAGATACGCAGTATTTT.

This clonotype was recorded at least ten times. Little can be read into the size of this beta chain, an off-target read in a library designed for alpha chains. This rearrangement joins TRBV9 to TRBJ2-3; D gene ambiguous. V was pared by 1 base and J by 5 bases, with 5 bases between. Looked up from germline, CDR1 is SGDLS and CDR2 is YYNGEE. This CDR3 region has 12 residues. CDR3 coding DNA: TGTGCCAGCAGCGTAAACGAAGATACGCAGTATTTT. Translation gives CASSVNEDTQYF.

By share, this clonotype ranks as medium-sized. In a library made to pick up alpha chains, this beta chain is a stray read with a size that means little. The chain carries TRBV12-3 or TRBV12-4 and TRBJ2-3; 9 bases are shared with TRBD2. CDR3 size: 14 residues. The junction had 4 bases not matched to a gene; V was cut back by 5 bases and J by 4 bases. CDR3 DNA: TGTGCCAGCAGTATTAGCGGGAGATCAGATACGCAGTATTTT. It yields the protein CASSISGRSDTQYF.

This clonotype was counted many times. Being off target in a library aimed at alpha chains, this beta chain has a size of little meaning. The chain uses TRBV29-1 and TRBJ1-3; a weak D match, TRBD1 (6 bases). V gave up 4 bases and J gave up 0 bases, with 16 bases separating them. This CDR3 has 16 residues. Germline-derived CDR1 and CDR2 are SQVTM and ANQGSEA. The CDR3: CSVGGLVGASGNTIYF. CDR3 sequence (DNA): TGCAGCGTTGGAGGTCTAGTGGGGGCCTCTGGAAACACCATATATTTT.

This clonotype is medium-sized (0.01 to 0.1%) within its sample. The library was designed around alpha chains, so this beta chain is a stray read whose abundance carries little weight. CDR3 DNA sequence: TGCGCCAGCAGCTCCGGACTAGCTCACAATGAGCAGTTCTTC. It translates to CASSSGLAHNEQFF. V gene TRBV5-1 combines with J gene TRBJ2-1; the match to TRBD2 covers 8 bases. Germline CDR1 reads SGHRS; CDR2 reads YFSETQ. The V and J ends lost 3 bases and 5 bases, in that order; junction bases with no gene match: 4. The CDR3 totals 14 residues.

The table lists this clonotype with many counts. As an off-target read in a library built for alpha chains, this beta chain has a frequency of little significance. The chain is built from TRBV18 and TRBJ1-2; D perhaps matches TRBD1 (5 bases). This CDR3 contains 14 residues. Trimming removed 6 bases at V and 2 bases at J, with 13 bases between. CDR1 is KGHSH, CDR2 LQKENI, per germline. CDR3 region: CASSPRDGNYGYTF. As DNA, the CDR3 is TGTGCCAGCTCGCCCAGGGACGGAAACTATGGCTACACCTTC.

This clonotype was counted at least ten times. This beta chain is off target for a library built for alpha chains, so its abundance means little. The chain is built from TRBV9 and TRBJ1-2, with 8 bases fitting TRBD1. V dropped 3 bases and J dropped 4; count of bases not matched to a gene: 11. CDR1 and CDR2 from the germline V gene are SGDLS and YYNGEE. CDR3 length: 16 residues. The chain's CDR3 is CASSAGTGRPGYGYTF. The CDR3 bases are TGTGCCAGCAGCGCCGGGACAGGACGTCCGGGCTATGGCTACACCTTC.

Ten or more counts support this clonotype. This beta chain represents an off-target read in a library built for alpha chains; its size is of limited meaning. The chain couples TRBV6-2 or TRBV6-3 to TRBJ2-3; the D gene is possibly TRBD1 (6 bases). Germline CDR1 MNHEY, CDR2 SVGEGT. The CDR3 covers 12 residues. V dropped 7 bases and J dropped 3 bases, with 8 bases sitting between them. Written as DNA, the CDR3 is TGTGCCAGCACCCAGGGGACAGATACGCAGTATTTT. Translated, it gives CASTQGTDTQYF.

This clonotype was counted many times. For a library built for alpha chains, this beta chain is a stray read; little rests on its size. The chain couples TRBV29-1 to TRBJ2-5; D may be TRBD1 (5 bases). Germline V CDR1 and CDR2: SQVTM, ANQGSEA. The CDR3 spans 13 residues. Deletions cut 3 bases from V and 5 bases from J, with 13 bases between. CDR3 loop: CSVDSSGLETQYF. The CDR3 coding sequence is TGCAGCGTTGATTCGTCAGGGCTCGAGACCCAGTACTTC.

This clonotype was recorded at least ten times. Little can be read into the size of this beta chain, an off-target read in a library designed for alpha chains. The V call is TRBV7-8, the J call TRBJ2-5; 8 bases match TRBD1. CDR3 size: 14 residues. Trimming took 1 base from V and 6 from J; bases not matched to a gene: 4. Germline V gene data show CDR1 as SGHVS and CDR2 as FQNEAQ. This chain's CDR3 is CASSLVTGGQTQYF. The CDR3 DNA reads as TGTGCCAGCAGCTTAGTTACAGGGGGACAGACCCAGTACTTC.